A single sample is the source of the 5 T cell receptor beta chains below, sequenced in a study of blood T cell repertoires in COVID-19. Sequencing used immunoSEQ multiplex PCR; TCRdb keeps in-frame clones, though not all of them. Among 200,000 to 250,000 clones listed, 85% to 90% were seen once. The sequenced material came from PBMCs or T cells enriched from blood (not recorded which). The source of these receptors is a man aged 45 to 65 who had been exposed to COVID-19.

This chain joins TRBV28 and TRBJ1-5, with no clear D. The germline V gene has CDR1 MDHEN and CDR2 SYDVKM. Trimming left V 6 bases short and J 4 bases short, with 22 bases between. This CDR3 spans 17 amino acids. CDR3 nucleotides: TGTGCCAGCAGCTCTCATACATGGGCAGGCGGGAATCAGCCCCAGCATTTT. It encodes CASSSHTWAGGNQPQHF.

This clone was found once. This sequence joins TRBV5-6 and TRBJ1-2, with 8 bases identical to TRBD1. Germline lookup yields CDR1 SGHDT and CDR2 YYEEEE. CDR3 length equals 15 residues. V shed 0 bases, J shed 7 bases, and the junction held 8 bases outside the gene matches. In DNA, the CDR3 is TGTGCCAGCAGCTTGGGACAGGGGCGTGGGCTTGGCTACACCTTC. This encodes CASSLGQGRGLGYTF.

This chain connects TRBV28 to TRBJ2-1, with 8 bases identical to TRBD1. The CDR3 has 15 residues. V lost 5 bases, J lost 8 bases, and 11 bases stayed unmatched. The germline CDR1 and CDR2 sequences are MDHEN and SYDVKM. The CDR3 loop reads CASSRTGRRVYEQFF. CDR3 DNA: TGTGCCAGCAGTCGGACAGGGAGAAGGGTTTATGAGCAGTTCTTC. The full variable domain, rest sourced from reference TRBV28 and TRBJ2-1, is DVKVTQSSRYLVKRTGEKVFLECVQDMDHENMFWYRQDPGLGLRLIYFSYDVKMKEKGDIPEGYSVSREKKERFSLILESASTNQTSMYLCASSRTGRRVYEQFFGPGTRLTVL.

The rearrangement uses TRBV14 and TRBJ2-3; 7 bases line up with TRBD1. With 3 bases clipped from V and 2 bases from J, the junction kept 8 bases outside the gene matches. In germline, CDR1 is SGHDN, CDR2 FVKESK. The CDR3 spans 16 residues. This CDR3 reads CASSQTGQLLTDTQYF. In DNA form, the CDR3 reads TGTGCCAGCAGCCAGACGGGACAGCTCCTCACAGATACGCAGTATTTT.

The chain couples TRBV9 to TRBJ1-1; 10 nucleotides line up with TRBD1. The V and J ends lost 3 bases and 4 bases, in that order; junction bases with no gene match: 6. Germline V gives CDR1 SGDLS, CDR2 YYNGEE. CDR3 size: 15 residues. CDR3 coding DNA: TGTGCCAGCAGCGCCCGGACAGGGGGAGGCACTGAAGCTTTCTTT. The encoded protein is CASSARTGGGTEAFF.